This T cell receptor (beta chain) was profiled in a study of T cells after yellow fever vaccination. Study-wide findings and caveats: Post-booster samples contained most primary-vaccination clones (approximately 97% CD4, about 90% CD8). The secondary response showed a weaker magnitude and a faster peak, day 5 versus 15. High-abundance clonotypes from the bulk population could contaminate FACS-sorted repertoires.

They built TCR cDNA with 5'RACE template switching, a step that put in a universal primer site and UMIs. TCRdb reprocessed the 5' RACE reads with MiXCR, giving one entry per CDR3 protein. The data contain 300,000 to 450,000 distinct CDR3 sequences, 7% to 9% of them singletons. The CDR3 is 16 amino acids. Germline values: CDR1 SGHVS, CDR2 FQNEAQ. The germline V and J ends were trimmed by 4 bases and 5 bases, with 21 bases remaining between them. Notes on this clonotype: Antigen unknown.

This chain connects TRBV7-8 to TRBJ2-7; no firm D call. Sequences were derived from PBMCs, sampled about 41 days after the first yellow fever vaccination. This receptor was obtained from a man aged 18 to 30 who received the YFV17D yellow fever vaccine. Here the CDR3 DNA reads TGTGCCAGCAGCTCTGGACCGTCCTACGGAGTTGACGAGCAGTACGTC. It codes for CASSSGPSYGVDEQYV.